Below, one T cell receptor beta chain is given with its context. What it binds is not known. These data belong to a study of vaccination effects on CD4 cells after COVID-19. Here immunoSEQ multiplex PCR was the method, and the copy in TCRdb shows in-frame clones only, minus some. The sample shows approximately 44,000 clones, 77% of them seen only once. Trimming cost V 1 base and J 2 bases, with 19 bases left between them. Germline V gene lookup returns CDR1 SQVTM and CDR2 ANQGSEA. The CDR3 contains 17 residues. Whole-study results and caveats: Clones induced by infection and by vaccine showed marked clonal contraction late after vaccination. Healthy vaccinees showed cross-reactivity with common cold coronaviruses in only 1 of 255 vaccine-induced clones.

The ViraFEST assay expanded antigen-specific CD4+ T cells with viral peptide pools before sequencing. Having been cultured for less than 13 days, the cells underwent CD4+ T cell isolation. The vaccine recipients had no prior SARS-CoV-2 infection, with negative nucleocapsid antibodies. Peptides at roughly 10 ug/ml and IL-2 at 10 IU/ml were added to 2 million or so PBMC per well. IL-2 medium supplanted half the medium on days 3 and 7. The receptor was derived from a human donor who received a COVID-19 vaccine. This material consisted of CD4+ T cells from PBMCs cultured with HCoV-NL63 spike peptides, taken before COVID-19 vaccination. This chain links TRBV29-1 with TRBJ2-3; TRBD1 might be the D (5 bases). The CDR3 DNA is TGCAGCGTTGAAGGGTTTCAGGGATGGTCGGTCACAGATACGCAGTATTTT. It yields the protein CSVEGFQGWSVTDTQYF.